This T cell receptor (beta chain) is from a study of regulatory T cells in long-lasting Graves disease. The time point: persistent/refractory GD, antithyroid drugs over 5 years with positive TRAb. Preparation of the TCR library used RNA extracted from PBMCs. Trimming removed 3 bases at V and 0 bases at J, with 10 bases between. CDR1 is SGDLS and CDR2 is YYNGEE in the germline V gene. This CDR3 contains 15 residues. Arm-PCR with iRepertoire HTBI primers amplified the CDR3 regions for these TCR beta libraries. TCRdb processed the multiplex PCR reads anew with MiXCR; each CDR3 protein has one entry. Here the sample spans almost 350,000 distinct CDR3 sequences, less than 20% being singletons.

This chain uses TRBV9 with TRBJ1-3; D is possibly TRBD1 (5 bases). The sample consisted of peripheral blood mononuclear cells (PBMCs), taken when the disease was refractory, from a patient treated with antithyroid drugs. The clonotype was recovered from a female donor with Graves disease. CDR3 in amino acids: CASSGTTVSGNTIYF. CDR3 DNA: TGTGCCAGCAGCGGCACGACAGTCTCTGGAAACACCATATATTTT.